Below, 5 T cell receptor beta chains from the same sample are listed, as sequenced in a study of CD8 T cells in ankylosing spondylitis. For these receptors, no antigen is known. From the 5' RACE reads, TCRdb called clonotypes with MiXCR, one entry per CDR3 protein. This table has just under 550,000 distinct CDR3 sequences, about 13% appearing once. Whole-study results and caveats: Seemingly characteristic of ankylosing spondylitis blood was a TCR beta motif consisting of about 8 highly homologous variants.

Sequencing was performed on blood, either unsorted or a sorted T cell fraction (not recorded which). All receptors derive from a male donor with ankylosing spondylitis.

Only a few counts were recorded for this clonotype. The rearrangement uses TRBV19 and TRBJ2-1; no clear D. Germline V CDR1 and CDR2: LNHDA, SQIVND (reference sequence). Between the trimmed V and J ends, which lost 1 base and 5 bases, there was a span of 3 bases. The CDR3 covers 12 residues. The CDR3 DNA follows: TGTGCCAGTAGTATAGGGGACAATGAGCAGTTCTTC. Translating it yields CASSIGDNEQFF.

This clonotype was detected only a few times. The rearrangement joins TRBV12-3 or TRBV12-4 to TRBJ2-1, with TRBD2 identical over 8 bases. With 3 bases clipped from V and 1 base from J, the junction kept 5 bases outside the gene matches. This CDR3 is built from 16 residues. The CDR3 loop reads CASSFAGGLSYNEQFF. As DNA, the CDR3 is TGTGCCAGCAGTTTCGCGGGAGGTCTTTCCTACAATGAGCAGTTCTTC.

A few counts support this clonotype. This chain links TRBV7-9 with TRBJ1-2; the D is unclear. Trimming took 2 bases from V and 1 from J, leaving 11 bases between them. Germline loops: CDR1 SEHNR, CDR2 FQNEAQ (reference sequence). The CDR3 length is 15 residues. The CDR3 sequence: CASSLLNSDNYGYTF. Here the CDR3 DNA reads TGTGCCAGCAGCTTACTCAACAGCGATAACTATGGCTACACCTTC.

Only a few counts were recorded for this clonotype. The chain has TRBV10-3 and TRBJ2-6, with D possibly matching TRBD1 (6 bases). Deletions cut 1 base from V and 3 bases from J, with 13 bases between. The germline V gene has CDR1 ENHRY and CDR2 SYGVKD. This CDR3 comprises 17 residues. The chain's CDR3 is CAISEWQGPGGANVLTF. CDR3 nucleotide sequence: TGTGCCATCAGTGAGTGGCAGGGGCCTGGTGGGGCCAACGTCCTGACTTTC.

This clonotype has a handful of counts. J is TRBJ2-1 and V is TRBV11-2; 10 bases match TRBD2. V shed 5 bases and J 6 bases; nucleotides not matched to a gene: 4. Looked up from germline, CDR1 is SGHAT and CDR2 is FQNNGV. The CDR3 contains 14 residues. This chain's CDR3 is CASSPTSGLNEQFF. CDR3 nucleotide sequence: TGTGCCAGCAGCCCGACTAGCGGGCTCAATGAGCAGTTCTTC.